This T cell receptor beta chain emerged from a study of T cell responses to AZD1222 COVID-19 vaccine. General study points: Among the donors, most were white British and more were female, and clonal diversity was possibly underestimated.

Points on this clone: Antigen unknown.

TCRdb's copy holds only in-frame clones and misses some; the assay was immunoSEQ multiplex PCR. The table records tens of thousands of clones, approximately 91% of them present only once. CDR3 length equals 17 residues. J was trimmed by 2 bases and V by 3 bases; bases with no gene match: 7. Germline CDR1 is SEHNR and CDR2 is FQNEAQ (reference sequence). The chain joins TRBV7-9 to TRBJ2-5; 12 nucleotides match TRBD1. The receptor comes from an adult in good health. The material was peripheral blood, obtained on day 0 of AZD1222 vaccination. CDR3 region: CASSLGTGGLRQETQYF. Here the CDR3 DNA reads TGTGCCAGCAGCTTGGGGACAGGGGGCTTGAGGCAAGAGACCCAGTACTTC.